The rows below give T cell receptor beta chains drawn from one sample of a study of blood T cell repertoires in COVID-19. The table came from immunoSEQ multiplex PCR; TCRdb's copy has only in-frame clones and leaves some out. This table holds 150,000 to 170,000 clones, around 80% found once. Sequencing was carried out using PBMCs or T cells enriched from blood (not recorded which). The receptors shown here come from a man in his fifties or sixties who had recovered from COVID-19. Both conserved end residues are part of each CDR3. A D gene is named only where the DNA matches it firmly. Expanded clones are given a class, and other clones once, few, many or no size at all.

d_gene	j_gene	v_gene	abundance	CDR3aa	CDR3nt
NA	TRBJ1-4	TRBV4-3	NA	CASSQAVSEKLFF	TGCGCCAGCAGCCAAGCTGTTAGTGAAAAACTGTTTTTT
NA	TRBJ1-2	TRBV18	NA	CASSLGLNYGYTF	TGTGCCAGCTCACTTGGGCTTAACTATGGCTACACCTTC
NA	TRBJ2-7	TRBV19	NA	CASSIDRGETTQQYF	TGTGCCAGTAGTATAGATAGGGGCGAGACCACGCAGCAGTACTTC
TRBD2	TRBJ2-1	TRBV9	few	CASSGSGGAPFF	TGTGCCAGCAGCGGGAGCGGGGGGGCACCGTTCTTC
TRBD1	TRBJ1-3	TRBV6-1	NA	CASSALGQGPSGNTIYF	TGTGCCAGCAGTGCCCTCGGACAGGGCCCCTCTGGAAACACCATATATTTT
TRBD1	TRBJ1-2	TRBV24-1	NA	CATWDSNYGYTF	TGTGCCACCTGGGACAGTAACTATGGCTACACCTTC
TRBD1	TRBJ1-5	TRBV7-3	few	CASSLSSVGTGENSNQPQHF	TGTGCCAGCAGCTTAAGTTCCGTGGGGACAGGGGAAAATAGCAATCAGCCCCAGCATTTT
NA	TRBJ1-1	TRBV13	NA	CASSLGSLREAFF	TGTGCCAGCAGCTTAGGAAGTCTGCGTGAAGCTTTCTTT
TRBD2	TRBJ2-1	TRBV19	NA	CASSISGGLHPDLNNEQFF	TGTGCCAGTAGTATCAGCGGGGGACTCCATCCCGATCTAAACAATGAGCAGTTCTTC
NA	TRBJ2-7	TRBV7-9	NA	CASSLVRDTSGEQYF	TGTGCCAGCAGCTTAGTCCGGGACACTTCGGGGGAGCAGTACTTC
NA	TRBJ1-2	TRBV18	NA	CASSPGKGYGYTF	TGTGCCAGCTCACCAGGGAAGGGGTATGGCTACACCTTC
TRBD1	TRBJ1-6	TRBV15	NA	CATSRDRDGSPLHF	TGTGCCACCAGTAGGGACAGGGATGGATCACCCCTCCACTTT
NA	TRBJ1-2	TRBV6-5	NA	CASRQGAGGYTF	TGTGCCAGCAGACAGGGCGCGGGTGGCTACACCTTC
TRBD1	TRBJ1-2	TRBV30	NA	CAWTGQGHYGYTF	TGTGCCTGGACGGGACAGGGCCACTATGGCTACACCTTC
TRBD2	TRBJ2-5	TRBV6-1	NA	CASSVQGRASGVETQYF	TGTGCCAGCAGTGTACAGGGAAGGGCTAGCGGGGTGGAGACCCAGTACTTC
NA	TRBJ1-2	TRBV21-1	NA	CASSKQSSRVDYGYTF	TGTGCCAGCAGCAAACAGAGTAGCAGGGTCGACTATGGCTACACCTTC
NA	TRBJ1-2	TRBV29-1	once	CSVEGTPNYGYTF	TGCAGCGTTGAAGGAACACCTAACTATGGCTACACCTTC
TRBD2	TRBJ2-5	TRBV6-5	NA	CASSYPTSGGTETQYF	TGTGCCAGCAGTTACCCAACTAGCGGGGGAACGGAGACCCAGTACTTC
NA	TRBJ1-1	TRBV5-1	once	CASSLQGRTEAFF	TGCGCCAGCAGCTTACAGGGTAGAACTGAAGCTTTCTTT
NA	TRBJ2-5	TRBV3-1/TRBV3-2	NA	CASSPSRRGQETQYF	TGTGCCAGCAGCCCCTCCAGGCGGGGTCAAGAGACCCAGTACTTC
TRBD2	TRBJ2-7	TRBV6-2/TRBV6-3	NA	CASSSHGGNYEQYF	TGTGCCAGCAGTTCTCACGGGGGGAACTACGAGCAGTACTTC
NA	TRBJ1-1	TRBV18	NA	CASSPLGSRDTEAFF	TGTGCCAGCTCACCTTTGGGGAGTCGGGACACTGAAGCTTTCTTT
NA	TRBJ2-3	TRBV7-3	NA	CASSPKGGAATDTQYF	TGTGCCAGCAGCCCAAAGGGGGGGGCAGCAACAGATACGCAGTATTTT
NA	TRBJ1-1	TRBV7-9	NA	CASSYRGGTEAFF	TGTGCCAGCAGCTATCGCGGGGGGACTGAAGCTTTCTTT